These 21 T cell receptor beta chains came from one sample sequenced in a study of blood T cell repertoires in COVID-19. Some clones are missing from TCRdb's copy, which holds only in-frame ones; the method was immunoSEQ multiplex PCR. The table lists some 180,000 clones, approximately 91% of them singletons, with roughly a sixth in the top ten. Sequencing was performed on peripheral blood. These receptors came from a man aged 50 or older with COVID-19, enrolled during active disease.

This clone was found once. V is TRBV18 and J is TRBJ2-3; 8 nucleotides line up with TRBD1. V was pared by 4 bases and J by 1 base, with 7 bases of the junction left unmatched. The germline CDR1 and CDR2 sequences are KGHSH and LQKENI. The CDR3 consists of 16 residues. This chain's CDR3 is CASSRRTGRGTDTQYF. The DNA of the CDR3 is TGTGCCAGCTCACGACGGACAGGGCGAGGCACAGATACGCAGTATTTT. Full variable domain (rest looked up from reference TRBV18 and TRBJ2-3): NAGVMQNPRHLVRRRGQEARLRCSPMKGHSHVYWYRQLPEEGLKFMVYLQKENIIDESGMPKERFSAEFPKEGPSILRIQQVVRGDSAAYFCASSRRTGRGTDTQYFGPGTRLTVL.

The CDR3 loop reads CASSRQTTGELFF. CDR3 DNA: TGTGCCAGCAGCCGACAGACCACCGGGGAGCTGTTTTTT. The rearrangement links TRBV7-3 to TRBJ2-2; D perhaps matches TRBD1 (5 bases). Trimming left V 5 bases short and J 4 bases short, with 8 bases between. This CDR3 region has 13 residues. Per germline, CDR1 SGHTA and CDR2 FQGTGA.

The chain uses TRBV5-4 and TRBJ2-7; maybe TRBD1 (5 bases). Trimming removed 2 bases from V and 5 bases from J, with 14 bases in between. The CDR3 runs to 14 residues. Looked up from germline, CDR1 is SGHNT and CDR2 is YYREEE (reference sequence). CDR3 nucleotides: TGTGCCAGCAGCTTAACCAGGGTCAGTAACGAGCAGTACTTC. It specifies CASSLTRVSNEQYF.

The chain recombines TRBV11-2 with TRBJ2-7, with a possible D match to TRBD2 (6 bases). Germline V CDR1 and CDR2: SGHAT, FQNNGV. CDR3 length equals 16 residues. V was trimmed by 0 bases and J by 2 bases, leaving 14 bases between them. The CDR3 bases are TGTGCCAGCAGCTTAGAGGGCGGAGGGCGCGCCTACGAGCAGTACTTC. Its translation: CASSLEGGGRAYEQYF.

This clone was observed a handful of times. The CDR3 nucleotides read TGTGCCAGCAGCATCCAGACTAGCGGGGGGGCAGATACGCAGTATTTT. Translated: CASSIQTSGGADTQYF. This chain joins TRBV7-8 and TRBJ2-3, with TRBD2 matching 14 bases. V lost 5 bases to trimming and J lost 4 bases; unmatched junction nucleotides: 5. Germline CDR1 reads SGHVS; CDR2 reads FQNEAQ. The length of the CDR3 is 16 residues.

The V and J genes are TRBV29-1 and TRBJ2-3; possibly TRBD1 for D (6 bases). CDR1 and CDR2 from the germline V gene are SQVTM and ANQGSEA. This CDR3 region has 12 residues. Trimming left V 7 bases short and J 6 bases short, with 14 bases between. CDR3 nucleotides: TGCAGCGGGAGGAAACAGGGCGATACGCAGTATTTT. It encodes CSGRKQGDTQYF.

V gene TRBV14 combines with J gene TRBJ2-1, with 7 positions matching TRBD1. The J segment lost 11 bases and the V segment lost 4 bases, leaving 17 bases of the junction unmatched. Germline V gene data show CDR1 as SGHDN and CDR2 as FVKESK. This CDR3 is built from 16 residues. CDR3 bases: TGTGCCAGCAGCCTTCCGGGACAGACCTACAATGAGAAGCAGTTCTTC. Protein sequence: CASSLPGQTYNEKQFF.

There are a few counts of this clone. This chain joins TRBV18 and TRBJ2-5; 10 positions agree with TRBD1. Trimming took 3 bases from V and 4 from J; bases not matched to a gene: 11. CDR1 is KGHSH, CDR2 LQKENI, per germline. The CDR3 extends over 17 amino acids. As DNA, the CDR3 is TGTGCCAGCTCACCGATCGACCAGACAGGGGGCAGAGAGACCCAGTACTTC. Translating it yields CASSPIDQTGGRETQYF.

This chain joins TRBV10-3 and TRBJ2-7, with 9 bases lining up with TRBD1. The CDR3 contains 16 residues. Germline V CDR1 and CDR2: ENHRY, SYGVKD. J gave up 2 bases and V 2 bases, and 7 bases lay outside the gene matches. The CDR3 here is CAISERSGQGAYEQYF. In DNA form, the CDR3 reads TGTGCCATCAGTGAGCGGTCGGGACAGGGAGCCTACGAGCAGTACTTC.

V is TRBV6-2 or TRBV6-3 and J is TRBJ1-5; the match to TRBD1 covers 9 bases. The V gene end was trimmed by 0 bases and the J gene end by 1 base; junction bases not matched to a gene: 4. The CDR3 consists of 17 residues. Germline V gene data show CDR1 as MNHEY and CDR2 as SVGEGT. CDR3 nucleotides: TGTGCCAGCAGTTACTCCGGGACAGGGTTAAGCAATCAGCCCCAGCATTTT. Encoded protein: CASSYSGTGLSNQPQHF.

The gene calls are TRBV6-6 and TRBJ2-2, with a weak D call TRBD1 (6 bases). The V gene's germline CDR1 is MNHNY and CDR2 SVGAGI (reference sequence). Trimming removed 5 bases from V and 6 bases from J, with 19 bases in between. CDR3 length: 16 amino acids. In DNA, the CDR3 is TGTGCCAGCAGTCCCCGTGGTGGGGGCGGAGCCGGGGAGCTGTTTTTT. Residues: CASSPRGGGGAGELFF.

The V call is TRBV11-2, the J call TRBJ2-7; 8 positions match TRBD1. The CDR3 length is 14 residues. CDR1 is SGHAT, CDR2 FQNNGV, per germline. V was clipped by 6 bases and J by 5 bases; unmatched bases: 9. This CDR3 is CASRIGQGSDEQYF. For the CDR3, the DNA is TGTGCCAGCAGGATAGGACAGGGCAGCGACGAGCAGTACTTC.

This clone turned up a few times. The genes are TRBV12-3 or TRBV12-4 and TRBJ1-1, with a tentative D call TRBD1 (5 bases). This CDR3 region has 13 residues. V lost 3 bases and J 7 bases, leaving 12 bases between the germline ends. CDR3 residues: CASSLVQGDEAFF. The CDR3 bases are TGTGCCAGCAGTTTGGTCCAGGGCGATGAAGCTTTCTTT.

The chain employs TRBV18 and TRBJ1-1, with 8 positions matching TRBD1. Germline lookup yields CDR1 KGHSH and CDR2 LQKENI. CDR3 length: 15 amino acids. V shed 4 bases and J 3 bases; nucleotides not matched to a gene: 7. The CDR3 DNA follows: TGTGCCAGCTCACTTGGACAGGGAGGGGACACTGAAGCTTTCTTT. Its translation is CASSLGQGGDTEAFF.

V gene TRBV2 combines with J gene TRBJ2-7, with 10 bases aligning to TRBD1. CDR1 is SNHLY and CDR2 is FYNNEI in the germline V gene. The CDR3 sequence is 15 residues long. Trimming took 6 bases from V and 2 from J; bases not matched to a gene: 7. CDR3 region: CASRLRQGAAYEQYF. CDR3 DNA sequence: TGTGCCAGCAGGCTTAGACAGGGGGCTGCCTACGAGCAGTACTTC.

This chain connects TRBV4-3 to TRBJ2-7; D is possibly TRBD2 (5 bases). V was pared by 4 bases and J by 1 base, with 11 bases between. Germline V gene data show CDR1 as LGHNA and CDR2 as YSLEER. CDR3 length: 14 amino acids. The CDR3 protein is CASSRTRVSYEQYF. As DNA, the CDR3 is TGCGCCAGCAGCCGAACTAGGGTTTCCTACGAGCAGTACTTC.

The chain uses TRBV10-3 and TRBJ2-2, with D unresolved. CDR1 ENHRY and CDR2 SYGVKD come from the germline V gene. The CDR3 is 13 residues long. Trimming removed 2 bases at V and 4 bases at J, with 5 bases between. CDR3 bases: TGTGCCATCAGTGAGCCCCTCACCGGGGAGCTGTTTTTT. This encodes CAISEPLTGELFF.

The chain couples TRBV27 to TRBJ2-3; the match to TRBD2 covers 15 bases. Germline V CDR1 and CDR2: MNHEY, SMNVEV (reference sequence). The trim removed 3 bases at V and 5 bases at J, leaving 6 bases unmatched. The CDR3 is 17 amino acids. CDR3 sequence: CASSFIGLAGGQDTQYF. The CDR3 bases are TGTGCCAGCAGTTTCATCGGACTAGCGGGGGGGCAAGATACGCAGTATTTT.

A single count supports this clone. The chain joins TRBV3-1 (or the pseudogene TRBV3-2) to TRBJ1-2, with 8 positions matching TRBD1. The germline CDR1 and CDR2 sequences are LGHDT and YNNKEL (reference sequence). CDR3 length: 15 amino acids. The V gene end was trimmed by 6 bases and the J gene end by 5 bases; junction bases not matched to a gene: 11. The CDR3 nucleotides are TGTGCCAGCAGTTTTTCGGACAGGGTAAGATATGGCTACACCTTC. Translating it yields CASSFSDRVRYGYTF.

The chain has TRBV3-1 (or the pseudogene TRBV3-2) and TRBJ1-1, with D possibly being TRBD1 (5 bases). Germline-derived CDR1 and CDR2 are LGHDT and YNNKEL (reference sequence). V lost 2 bases and J lost 0, with 7 bases in between. The CDR3 contains 14 residues. The DNA of the CDR3 is TGTGCCAGCAGCCAAAGGGGAATGAACACTGAAGCTTTCTTT. Translation: CASSQRGMNTEAFF.

The chain employs TRBV19 and TRBJ2-2, with 9 positions matching TRBD1. V gave up 4 bases and J gave up 0 bases; unmatched junction bases: 3. This CDR3 is 16 amino acids long. Germline lookup yields CDR1 LNHDA and CDR2 SQIVND (reference sequence). CDR3 region: CASSKGQGANTGELFF. In DNA, the CDR3 is TGTGCCAGTAGTAAGGGACAGGGCGCGAACACCGGGGAGCTGTTTTTT.